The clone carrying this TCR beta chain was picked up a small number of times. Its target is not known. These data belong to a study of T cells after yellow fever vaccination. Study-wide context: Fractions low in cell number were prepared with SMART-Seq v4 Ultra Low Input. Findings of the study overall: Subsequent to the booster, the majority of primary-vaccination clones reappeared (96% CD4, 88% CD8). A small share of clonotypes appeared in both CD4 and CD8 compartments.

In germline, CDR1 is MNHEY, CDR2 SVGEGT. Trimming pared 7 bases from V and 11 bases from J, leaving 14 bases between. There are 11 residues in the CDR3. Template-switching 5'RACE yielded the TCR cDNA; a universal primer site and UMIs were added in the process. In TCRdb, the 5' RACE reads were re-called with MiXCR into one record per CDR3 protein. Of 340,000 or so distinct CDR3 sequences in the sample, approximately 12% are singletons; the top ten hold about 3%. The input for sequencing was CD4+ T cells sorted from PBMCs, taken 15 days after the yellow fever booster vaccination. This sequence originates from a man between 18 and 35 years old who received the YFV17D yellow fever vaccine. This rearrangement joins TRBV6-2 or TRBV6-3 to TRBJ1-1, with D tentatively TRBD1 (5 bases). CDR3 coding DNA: TGTGCCAGCACCTCCGGGACCGGGGCTTTCTTT. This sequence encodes CASTSGTGAFF.